The 20 T cell receptor beta chains in this list originate from one sample, sequenced in a study of early T cells in non-severe SARS-CoV-2 infection. TCRdb re-called the 5' RACE reads through MiXCR, storing one row per CDR3 protein. The sample has about 80,000 distinct CDR3 sequences, 9.5% to 15% seen once. The material sequenced was whole blood, taken at baseline. These receptors were obtained from an adult who was a healthcare worker with PCR-confirmed SARS-CoV-2 infection or an uninfected control (not recorded which). The donor label of this sample is uncertain.

This clonotype has ten or more counts. This sequence joins TRBV7-3 and TRBJ1-1; D gene uncertain. The CDR3 spans 15 residues. Trimming took 2 bases from V and 1 from J, leaving 11 bases between them. Per the germline V gene, CDR1 is SGHTA and CDR2 is FQGTGA. CDR3 nucleotides: TGTGCCAGCAGCTTATTCCGGGGAACGAACACTGAAGCTTTCTTT. Amino acid sequence: CASSLFRGTNTEAFF.

This clonotype was detected only a few times. V and J are TRBV27 and TRBJ2-2; D not resolved. V was trimmed by 0 bases and J by 1 base, leaving 0 bases between them. CDR3 length equals 13 residues. Germline V gives CDR1 MNHEY, CDR2 SMNVEV (reference sequence). The CDR3 is CASSLSNTGELFF. For the CDR3, the DNA is TGTGCCAGCAGTTTATCGAACACCGGGGAGCTGTTTTTT.

This chain connects TRBV6-4 to TRBJ1-1; 7 bases align to TRBD1. CDR1 and CDR2 (germline): MRHNA, SNTAGT. After removal of 8 bases from V and 2 bases from J, the junction contained 8 bases not matched to a gene. The CDR3 extends over 14 amino acids. This CDR3 is CASSTGTDNTEAFF. The DNA for the CDR3 is TGTGCCAGCTCTACCGGGACAGACAACACTGAAGCTTTCTTT.

This chain connects TRBV11-2 to TRBJ1-3; D ambiguous. Trimming removed 5 bases at V and 4 bases at J, with 9 bases between. The CDR3 spans 13 residues. Germline V CDR1 and CDR2: SGHAT, FQNNGV. The CDR3 DNA follows: TGTGCCAGCAGCCCAGCATTCGGAAACACCATATATTTT. Translating gives CASSPAFGNTIYF.

This clonotype was recorded a few times. The chain joins TRBV4-3 to TRBJ1-1; D not resolved. V lost 0 bases, J lost 1 base, and 9 bases lay in between. The CDR3 sequence is 15 residues long. Germline values: CDR1 LGHNA, CDR2 YSLEER. The CDR3 DNA sequence: TGCGCCAGCAGCCAAGATTTCCGGGGGAACACTGAAGCTTTCTTT. It yields the protein CASSQDFRGNTEAFF.

This clonotype came up a few times. This chain links TRBV6-2 or TRBV6-3 with TRBJ2-1; TRBD2 matches at 8 bases. Trimming removed 3 bases from V and 5 bases from J; junction bases left unmatched: 6. Germline values: CDR1 MNHEY, CDR2 SVGEGT. This CDR3 spans 15 amino acids. The CDR3 reads CASSYFGRGDNEQFF. CDR3 DNA sequence: TGTGCCAGCAGTTATTTCGGGCGGGGGGACAATGAGCAGTTCTTC.

This clonotype was counted many times. V usage is TRBV7-3 and J usage is TRBJ1-2, with 7 nucleotides matching TRBD1. V shed 4 bases and J 4 bases; nucleotides not matched to a gene: 9. Germline lookup yields CDR1 SGHTA and CDR2 FQGTGA. The CDR3 spans 15 residues. CDR3 bases: TGTGCCAGCAGCTCTCGACAGGGTTTCGGCTATGGCTACACCTTC. This gives the protein CASSSRQGFGYGYTF.

This clonotype was detected a few times. The V call is TRBV7-8, the J call TRBJ1-6, with a weak D call TRBD1 (6 bases). Trimming shortened V by 0 bases and J by 11 bases, and 17 bases separated the two germline ends. The CDR3 consists of 16 residues. Germline V lookup: CDR1 SGHVS, CDR2 FQNEAQ. CDR3 amino acids: CASSLARWGGRTPLHF. DNA of the CDR3: TGTGCCAGCAGCTTAGCGCGGTGGGGGGGCAGGACACCCCTCCACTTT.

The chain is built from TRBV7-2 and TRBJ2-1; D is perhaps TRBD1 or TRBD2 (6 bases each). V was pared by 3 bases and J by 9 bases, with 15 bases between. Germline CDR1 reads SGHTA; CDR2 reads FQGNSA. This CDR3 is 14 amino acids long. CDR3 sequence: CASSFGGLRGEQFF. In DNA, the CDR3 is TGTGCCAGCAGCTTTGGGGGGCTTAGGGGTGAGCAGTTCTTC.

This clonotype was detected ten times or more. The chain carries TRBV11-2 and TRBJ2-5; 8 bases line up with TRBD2. Germline CDR1 SGHAT, CDR2 FQNNGV. Losses at the gene ends were 1 base for V and 1 base for J; bases not matched to a gene: 8. The CDR3 consists of 17 residues. CDR3 nucleotide sequence: TGTGCCAGCAGCTTAGGCTTGAGCGGGGGCATCCAAGAGACCCAGTACTTC. It codes for CASSLGLSGGIQETQYF.

This clonotype was counted only a few times. This sequence joins TRBV2 and TRBJ2-2; 8 positions agree with TRBD1. V gave up 7 bases and J gave up 3 bases; unmatched junction bases: 4. This CDR3 comprises 14 residues. Germline CDR1 and CDR2: SNHLY and FYNNEI. CDR3 in DNA: TGTGCCAGCACTCAACAGGGGGACACCGGGGAGCTGTTTTTT. Its translation: CASTQQGDTGELFF. Together with reference TRBV2 and TRBJ2-2, the CDR3 gives the full variable domain: EPEVTQTPSHQVTQMGQEVILRCVPISNHLYFYWYRQILGQKVEFLVSFYNNEISEKSEIFDDQFSVERPDGSNFTLKIRSTKLEDSAMYFCASTQQGDTGELFFGEGSRLTVL.

Many counts were recorded for this clonotype. The rearrangement links TRBV20-1 to TRBJ2-3; 11 bases are shared with TRBD2. Germline-derived CDR1 and CDR2 are DFQATT and SNEGSKA (reference sequence). The CDR3 sequence is 14 residues long. Trimming cost V 5 bases and J 1 base; bases outside gene matches: 2. CDR3 nucleotides: TGCAGTGCTGCACTAGCGGGAGGCACAGATACGCAGTATTTT. Translation gives CSAALAGGTDTQYF.

This clonotype was detected only a few times. This sequence joins TRBV6-6 and TRBJ1-4; D gene ambiguous. The germline V gene encodes CDR1 MNHNY and CDR2 SVGAGI (reference sequence). There are 12 residues in the CDR3. V dropped 10 bases and J dropped 1 base, with 7 bases sitting between them. The DNA for the CDR3 is TGTGCCACCTCAGGAACTAATGAAAAACTGTTTTTT. Translating it yields CATSGTNEKLFF.

This clonotype was seen only a few times. The chain uses TRBV6-1 and TRBJ2-7; a possible D gene is TRBD1 (5 bases). Germline V gene lookup returns CDR1 MNHNS and CDR2 SASEGT. The CDR3 totals 14 residues. V lost 7 bases, J lost 12 bases, and 25 bases lay in between. The CDR3 nucleotides are TGTGCCAGCAAAAATGACAGACAGACCCCTCGTCTGTACTTC. As protein: CASKNDRQTPRLYF.

The sample holds a few counts of this clonotype. The gene calls are TRBV9 and TRBJ2-3; the match to TRBD2 covers 9 bases. This CDR3 contains 17 residues. Germline assignment: CDR1 SGDLS and CDR2 YYNGEE. V trimming: 0 bases; J trimming: 0 bases; junction bases outside the gene matches: 5. As DNA, the CDR3 is TGTGCCAGCAGCGTAGGCGGGAGGGTTAGAAGCACAGATACGCAGTATTTT. Translation: CASSVGGRVRSTDTQYF.

This chain uses TRBV11-2 with TRBJ2-5; D uncertain. This CDR3 spans 12 amino acids. Germline CDR1 and CDR2: SGHAT and FQNNGV. Trimming stripped 10 bases from V and 1 base from J, with 10 bases between. The CDR3 bases are TGTGCCACATCGGTGCTCCAAGAGACCCAGTACTTC. It encodes CATSVLQETQYF.

The J gene is TRBJ2-7, the V gene TRBV10-2; 10 bases fit TRBD1. Germline V gene data show CDR1 as WSHSY and CDR2 as SAAADI. J was trimmed by 6 bases and V by 5 bases; bases with no gene match: 10. The CDR3 length is 15 residues. The CDR3 DNA sequence: TGCGCCAGCAGTCTCTGGGGACAGGGGATAATCGAGCAGTACTTC. It yields the protein CASSLWGQGIIEQYF.

In this sample, this clonotype turned up a few times. J is TRBJ2-2 and V is TRBV29-1, with TRBD2 matching 7 bases. The CDR3 spans 14 residues. CDR1 and CDR2 from the germline V gene are SQVTM and ANQGSEA. The V and J ends lost 6 bases and 1 base, in that order; junction bases with no gene match: 5. The CDR3 loop reads CSVGRGGNTGELFF. The CDR3 DNA is TGCAGCGTCGGGCGCGGGGGGAACACCGGGGAGCTGTTTTTT.

This clonotype was picked up many times. This chain joins TRBV19 and TRBJ1-2, with D tentatively TRBD1 (6 bases). V dropped 6 bases and J dropped 0 bases, with 11 bases sitting between them. CDR3 length: 14 amino acids. Germline-derived CDR1 and CDR2 are LNHDA and SQIVND (reference sequence). The DNA of the CDR3 is TGTGCCAGTAGAAAGGACAGCGCTAACTATGGCTACACCTTC. Protein product: CASRKDSANYGYTF.

This clonotype was detected only a few times. The chain carries TRBV3-1 and TRBJ2-3; D remains ambiguous. The germline V gene has CDR1 LGHDT and CDR2 YNNKEL (reference sequence). Trimming took off 4 bases at V and 2 bases at J, with 10 bases between the two ends. This CDR3 is 14 amino acids long. This chain's CDR3 is CASSRAPSTDTQYF. Written as DNA, the CDR3 is TGTGCCAGCAGCCGGGCCCCTTCCACAGATACGCAGTATTTT.